Each of the 9 T cell receptor beta chains below was sequenced from the same sample in a study of graft-versus-host responses after intestinal transplantation. What these receptors recognize is not known. Libraries were prepared by immunoSEQ multiplex PCR; TCRdb keeps only in-frame clonotypes and omits some of them. The sample includes nearly 95,000 clones, roughly 91% of them seen just once. The sequences come from unstimulated CD8+ T cells sorted from spleen or lymph node cells, collected before intestinal transplant. All receptors come from a human donor who received an intestinal transplant.

CDR3 sequence (DNA): TGTGCCAGCAGTGACTCAAAGGGGCTGGTAGGCAAAAACATTCAGTACTTC. Translated: CASSDSKGLVGKNIQYF. The chain recombines TRBV6-4 with TRBJ2-4, with D maybe TRBD1 (5 bases). This CDR3 contains 17 residues. V was shortened by 0 bases and J by 3 bases, with 15 bases between the two germline ends. CDR1 and CDR2 (germline): MRHNA, SNTAGT.

This chain links TRBV29-1 with TRBJ1-2; 8 bases are shared with TRBD1. In germline, CDR1 is SQVTM, CDR2 ANQGSEA. V gave up 3 bases and J gave up 8 bases; unmatched junction bases: 2. The CDR3 totals 11 residues. CDR3 sequence (DNA): TGCAGCGTTGACAGGGGGCAAGGCTACACCTTC. It encodes CSVDRGQGYTF.

The chain joins TRBV19 to TRBJ2-1; 7 bases are shared with TRBD1. The V segment lost 4 bases and the J segment 3 bases; nucleotides outside the gene matches: 12. Germline V lookup: CDR1 LNHDA, CDR2 SQIVND (reference sequence). CDR3 length equals 17 residues. In DNA, the CDR3 is TGTGCCAGTAGTACGGCGACAGGGATGGGGAGCTACAATGAGCAGTTCTTC. Its translation: CASSTATGMGSYNEQFF.

This clone appeared once. The chain couples TRBV30 to TRBJ2-3; 7 bases are a match to TRBD2. With V trimmed by 1 base and J by 1 base, 5 bases remained unmatched. The CDR3 consists of 15 residues. Germline values: CDR1 GTSNPN, CDR2 SVGIG (reference sequence). The CDR3 is CAWSEGRGGTDTQYF. The CDR3 region has the DNA TGTGCCTGGAGTGAGGGACGGGGGGGCACAGATACGCAGTATTTT.

This chain connects TRBV4-3 to TRBJ1-1; perhaps TRBD1 as D (6 bases). V was pared by 0 bases and J by 7 bases, with 12 bases between. CDR3 length equals 14 residues. Germline CDR1 and CDR2: LGHNA and YSLEER. CDR3 DNA: TGCGCCAGCAGCCAAGACCAGGGGTTGGATGAAGCTTTCTTT. Translated: CASSQDQGLDEAFF.

The chain is built from TRBV30 and TRBJ2-3; no firm D call. Trimming left V 1 base short and J 4 bases short, with 15 bases between. This CDR3 has 15 amino acids. Germline CDR1 reads GTSNPN; CDR2 reads SVGIG (reference sequence). The CDR3 loop is CAWSGVDPEADTQYF. Written as DNA, the CDR3 is TGTGCCTGGAGTGGGGTTGATCCAGAGGCAGATACGCAGTATTTT.

The chain has TRBV11-3 and TRBJ2-7, with TRBD1 as a possible D gene (5 bases). The CDR3 has 14 amino acids. Trimming pared 5 bases from V and 0 bases from J, leaving 11 bases between. Germline V lookup: CDR1 SGHNT, CDR2 YENEEA. The CDR3 is CASSPDTLSYEQYF. Written as DNA, the CDR3 is TGTGCCAGCAGCCCGGACACCCTCTCCTACGAGCAGTACTTC.

The chain uses TRBV19 and TRBJ1-2; TRBD1 aligns across 7 bases. The CDR3 covers 15 residues. The germline gives CDR1 LNHDA, CDR2 SQIVND (reference sequence). With V trimmed by 3 bases and J by 5 bases, 9 bases remained unmatched. As DNA, the CDR3 is TGTGCCAGTAGTATCTTCGAGACAGGGTTTTATGGCTACACCTTC. This sequence encodes CASSIFETGFYGYTF.

This rearrangement joins TRBV29-1 to TRBJ1-1, with 10 bases aligning to TRBD1. The germline V gene encodes CDR1 SQVTM and CDR2 ANQGSEA. This CDR3 region has 13 residues. V shed 4 bases, J shed 1 base, and the junction held 0 bases outside the gene matches. CDR3 sequence (DNA): TGCAGCGTTGGGACAGGGGGGAACACTGAAGCTTTCTTT. Residues: CSVGTGGNTEAFF.